What follows is one T cell receptor (beta chain) and its context. This sample was taken from a study of blood T cell repertoires in COVID-19. Whole-study context: T cells, B-cell-depleted T cells, or PBMCs provided the cDNA or gDNA that served as material.

TCRdb's table, derived via immunoSEQ multiplex PCR, lists solely in-frame clones and lacks some. The table lists fewer than 600,000 clones, about 91% of them singletons. The sequenced sample was peripheral blood. This TCR came from a man aged 18-30 years with COVID-19, enrolled during active disease.

The CDR3 DNA sequence: TGTGCCAGCAGTTTCTCGTGGAGGGACCATGAGCAGTTCTTC. Encoded protein: CASSFSWRDHEQFF. V is TRBV27 and J is TRBJ2-1; maybe TRBD2 (6 bases). Germline CDR1 reads MNHEY; CDR2 reads SMNVEV (reference sequence). V was pared by 3 bases and J by 8 bases, with 14 bases between. The CDR3 totals 14 residues.